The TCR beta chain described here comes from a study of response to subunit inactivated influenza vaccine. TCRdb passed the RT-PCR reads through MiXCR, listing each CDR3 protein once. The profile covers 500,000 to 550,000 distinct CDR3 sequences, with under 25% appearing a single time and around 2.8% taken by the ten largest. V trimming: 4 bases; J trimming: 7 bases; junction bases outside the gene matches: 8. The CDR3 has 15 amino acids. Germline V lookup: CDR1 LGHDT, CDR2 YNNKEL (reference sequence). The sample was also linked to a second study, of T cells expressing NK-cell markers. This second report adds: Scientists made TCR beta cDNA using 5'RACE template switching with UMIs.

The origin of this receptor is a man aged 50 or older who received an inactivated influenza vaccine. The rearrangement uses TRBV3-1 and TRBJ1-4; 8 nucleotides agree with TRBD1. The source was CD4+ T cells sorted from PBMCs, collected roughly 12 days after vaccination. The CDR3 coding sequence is TGTGCCAGCAGCCGCGGACAGGGAGACGTTGAAAAACTGTTTTTT. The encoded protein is CASSRGQGDVEKLFF.